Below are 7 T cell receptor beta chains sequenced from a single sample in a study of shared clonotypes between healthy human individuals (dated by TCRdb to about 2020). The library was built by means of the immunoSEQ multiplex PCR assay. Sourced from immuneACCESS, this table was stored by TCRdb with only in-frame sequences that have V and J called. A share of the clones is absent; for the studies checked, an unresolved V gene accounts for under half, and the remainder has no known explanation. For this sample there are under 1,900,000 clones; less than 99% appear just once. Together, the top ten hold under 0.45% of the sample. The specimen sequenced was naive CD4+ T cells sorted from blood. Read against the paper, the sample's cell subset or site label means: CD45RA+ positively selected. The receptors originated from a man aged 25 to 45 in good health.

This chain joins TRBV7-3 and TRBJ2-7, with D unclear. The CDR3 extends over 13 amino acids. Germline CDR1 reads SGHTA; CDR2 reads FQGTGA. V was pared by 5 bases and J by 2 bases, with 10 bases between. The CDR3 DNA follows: TGTGCCAGCAGCCCGACTCCAGCCTACGAGCAGTACTTC. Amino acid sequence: CASSPTPAYEQYF.

The CDR3 coding sequence is TGTGCCAGCAGTGTCATCCAGGGAGACAATGAGCAGTTCTTC. As protein: CASSVIQGDNEQFF. This rearrangement joins TRBV6-1 to TRBJ2-1, with D tentatively TRBD1 or TRBD2 (5 bases each). Trimming stripped 4 bases from V and 5 bases from J, with 12 bases between. From germline, CDR1 is MNHNS and CDR2 SASEGT. The CDR3 runs to 14 residues.

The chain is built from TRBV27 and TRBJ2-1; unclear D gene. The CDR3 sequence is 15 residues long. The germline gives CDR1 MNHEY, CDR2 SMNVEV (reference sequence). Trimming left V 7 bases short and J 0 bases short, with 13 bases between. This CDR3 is CASKPTVGSYNEQFF. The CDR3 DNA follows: TGTGCCAGCAAGCCCACCGTCGGCTCCTACAATGAGCAGTTCTTC.

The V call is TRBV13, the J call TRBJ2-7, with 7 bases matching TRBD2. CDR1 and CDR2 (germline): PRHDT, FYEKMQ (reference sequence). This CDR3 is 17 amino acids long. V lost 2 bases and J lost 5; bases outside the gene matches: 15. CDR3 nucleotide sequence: TGTGCCAGCAGCTTATCCCTACTGGCGGGAGTATATAACGAGCAGTACTTC. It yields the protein CASSLSLLAGVYNEQYF.

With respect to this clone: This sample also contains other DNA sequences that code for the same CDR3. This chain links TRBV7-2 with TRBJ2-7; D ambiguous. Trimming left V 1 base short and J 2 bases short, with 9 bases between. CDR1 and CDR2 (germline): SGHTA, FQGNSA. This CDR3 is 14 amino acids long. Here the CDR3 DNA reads TGTGCCAGCAGCTTAGTGTCAGGCGCCTACGAGCAGTACTTC. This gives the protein CASSLVSGAYEQYF. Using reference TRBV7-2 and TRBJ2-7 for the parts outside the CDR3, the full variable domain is GAGVSQSPSNKVTEKGKDVELRCDPISGHTALYWYRQSLGQGLEFLIYFQGNSAPDKSGLPSDRFSAERTGGSVSTLTIQRTQQEDSAVYLCASSLVSGAYEQYFGPGTRLTVT.

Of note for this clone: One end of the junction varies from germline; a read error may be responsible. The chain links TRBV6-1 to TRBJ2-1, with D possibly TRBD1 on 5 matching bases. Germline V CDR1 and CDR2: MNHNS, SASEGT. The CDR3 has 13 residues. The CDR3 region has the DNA TGTGCCAGCAGTGAATCCAGGACACTTTCTCCACTCTTC. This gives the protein CASSESRTLSPLF.

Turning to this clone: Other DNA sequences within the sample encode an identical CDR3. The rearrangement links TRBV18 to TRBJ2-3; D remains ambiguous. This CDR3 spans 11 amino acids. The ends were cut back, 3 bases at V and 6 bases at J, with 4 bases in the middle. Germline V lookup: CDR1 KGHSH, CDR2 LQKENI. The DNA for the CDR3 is TGTGCCAGCTCACCGGGTGATACGCAGTATTTT. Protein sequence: CASSPGDTQYF.